This T cell receptor beta chain is drawn from a study of T cell repertoires in cytomegalovirus infection (dated by TCRdb to between 2018 and 2021). At the level of the whole study: Peptide stimulations targeted recently identified HLA-C-restricted CMV epitopes, whose presentation resists viral immunomodulation, together with well-studied HLA-B-restricted epitopes. Donor HLA type was relevant to the analysis, because carriage of CMV infection together with the matching HLA type was indicated by public TCR beta signatures.

These reads were obtained on an Illumina HiSeq 1500. TCRdb redid the processing of the public reads, applying fastp at Q25 and MiXCR, and retained in-frame beta chains. Rows are combined by CDR3 protein, so each entry shows the most common genes and DNA. This sample holds fewer than 900,000 distinct CDR3 sequences; 29% were observed only once. The top ten clonotypes cover less than 15% of the sample. V trim: 8 bases; J trim: 3 bases; unmatched bases: 10. Its CDR3 holds 15 amino acids, cysteine through phenylalanine. Of the read, only the CDR3 DNA is kept; its 45 bases are in frame from base 1. The germline V gene gives CDR1 as MNHEY and CDR2 as SVGEGT. As concerns this clonotype: The antigen it binds to is not known. No base quality values were provided; no much bigger clone lies one nucleotide off.

The intended sense of this specimen's treatment or condition label: in vitro stimulation with specific CMV peptide epitopes to enrich CMV-specific T cells. Here is what the overall study found, with its caveats: In the ex vivo response, HLA-C-restricted CMV-specific TCR beta clonotypes were dominant, and in two of eight donors the single most frequent clonotype came from this HLA-C-restricted group. In both this cohort and an independent cohort of 352 donors, the cumulative frequency of public TCR beta family members distinguished carriers of CMV infection plus the relevant HLA type.

This chain is built from TRBV6-2 or TRBV6-3 and TRBJ2-1, and TRBD1 matches 7 of the central bases. The sequencing used cultured CD8+ T cells from PBMCs, collected from culture after CMV antigen stimulation. This sequence was found in a human donor in good health (CMV status not recorded). Some clones in this sample may be carry-over from other donors' samples. The CDR3 loop reads CASGAPGQYYNEQFF. In nucleotide form, the sequence is TGTGCCAGCGGCGCACCGGGACAGTACTACAATGAGCAGTTCTTC.